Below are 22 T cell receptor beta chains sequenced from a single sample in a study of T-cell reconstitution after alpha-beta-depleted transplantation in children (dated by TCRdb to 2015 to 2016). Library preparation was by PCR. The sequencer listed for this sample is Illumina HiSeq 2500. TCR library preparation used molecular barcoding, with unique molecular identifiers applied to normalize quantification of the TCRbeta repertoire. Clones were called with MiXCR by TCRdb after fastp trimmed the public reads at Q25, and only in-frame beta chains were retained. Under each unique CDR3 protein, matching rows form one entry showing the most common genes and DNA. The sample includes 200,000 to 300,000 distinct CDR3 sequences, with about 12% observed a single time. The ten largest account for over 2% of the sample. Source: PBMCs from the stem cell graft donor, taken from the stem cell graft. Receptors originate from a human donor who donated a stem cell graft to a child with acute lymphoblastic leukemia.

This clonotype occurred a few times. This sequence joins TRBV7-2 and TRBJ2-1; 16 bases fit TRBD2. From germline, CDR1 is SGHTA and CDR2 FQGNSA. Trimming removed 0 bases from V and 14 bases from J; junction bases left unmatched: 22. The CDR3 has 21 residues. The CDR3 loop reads CASSLATGLAGGPSGGVVKFF. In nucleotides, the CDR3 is TGTGCCAGCAGCTTAGCTACGGGACTAGCGGGAGGGCCCTCGGGCGGGGTTGTAAAGTTCTTC.

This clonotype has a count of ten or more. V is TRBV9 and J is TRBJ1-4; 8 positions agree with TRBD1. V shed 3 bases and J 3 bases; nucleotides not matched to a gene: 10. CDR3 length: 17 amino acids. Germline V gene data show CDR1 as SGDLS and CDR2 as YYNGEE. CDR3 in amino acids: CASSAHRQGRANEKLFF. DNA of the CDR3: TGTGCCAGCAGCGCCCACCGACAGGGGCGGGCTAATGAAAAACTGTTTTTT.

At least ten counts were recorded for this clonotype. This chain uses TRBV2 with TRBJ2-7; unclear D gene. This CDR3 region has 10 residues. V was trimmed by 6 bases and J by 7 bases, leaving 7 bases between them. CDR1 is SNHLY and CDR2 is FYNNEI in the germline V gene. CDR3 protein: CASRIGEQYF. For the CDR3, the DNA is TGTGCCAGCAGAATCGGGGAGCAGTACTTC.

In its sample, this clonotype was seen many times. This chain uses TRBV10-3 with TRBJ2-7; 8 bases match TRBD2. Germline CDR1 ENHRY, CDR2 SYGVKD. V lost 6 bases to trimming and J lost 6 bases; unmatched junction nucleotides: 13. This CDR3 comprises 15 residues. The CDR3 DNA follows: TGTGCCATCAGCCGATGGGGGACTAGTTCGTCCGAGCAGTACTTC. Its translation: CAISRWGTSSSEQYF.

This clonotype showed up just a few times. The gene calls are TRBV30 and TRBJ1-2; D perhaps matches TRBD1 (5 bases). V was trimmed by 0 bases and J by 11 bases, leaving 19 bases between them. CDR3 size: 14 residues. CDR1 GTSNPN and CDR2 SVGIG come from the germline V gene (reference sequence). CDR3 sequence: CAWSVSRGGGGYTF. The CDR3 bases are TGTGCCTGGAGTGTATCTCGGGGCGGTGGGGGATACACCTTC.

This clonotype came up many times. The CDR3 sequence: CASAGNTIYF. CDR3 DNA: TGTGCCAGCGCTGGAAACACCATATATTTT. The genes are TRBV9 and TRBJ1-3; no reliable D call. The CDR3 length is 10 residues. The ends were cut back, 7 bases at V and 2 bases at J, with 1 base in the middle. Germline CDR1 SGDLS, CDR2 YYNGEE.

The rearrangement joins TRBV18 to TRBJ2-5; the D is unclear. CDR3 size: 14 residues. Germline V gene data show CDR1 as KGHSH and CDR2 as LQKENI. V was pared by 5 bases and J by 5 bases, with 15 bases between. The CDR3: CASSSTDAWETQYF. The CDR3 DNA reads TGTGCCAGCTCATCGACCGACGCATGGGAGACCCAGTACTTC.

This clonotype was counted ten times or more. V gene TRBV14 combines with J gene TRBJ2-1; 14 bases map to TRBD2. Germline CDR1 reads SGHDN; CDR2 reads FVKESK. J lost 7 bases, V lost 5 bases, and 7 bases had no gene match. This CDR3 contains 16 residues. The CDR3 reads CASSYGTSGSDNEQFF. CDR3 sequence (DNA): TGTGCCAGCAGCTACGGGACTAGCGGGAGTGATAATGAGCAGTTCTTC.

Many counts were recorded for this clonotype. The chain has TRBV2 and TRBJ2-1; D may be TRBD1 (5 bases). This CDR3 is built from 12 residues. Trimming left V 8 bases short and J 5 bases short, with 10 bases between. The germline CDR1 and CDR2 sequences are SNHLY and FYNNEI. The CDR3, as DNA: TGTGCCAGCCGACAGTGGAACAATGAGCAGTTCTTC. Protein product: CASRQWNNEQFF.

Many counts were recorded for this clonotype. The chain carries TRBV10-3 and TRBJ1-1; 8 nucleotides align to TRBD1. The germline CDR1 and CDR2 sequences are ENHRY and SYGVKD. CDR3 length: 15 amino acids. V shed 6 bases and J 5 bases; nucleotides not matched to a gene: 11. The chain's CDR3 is CAISPGGQGITEAFF. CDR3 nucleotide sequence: TGTGCCATCAGCCCCGGTGGACAGGGAATTACTGAAGCTTTCTTT.

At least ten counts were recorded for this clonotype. CDR3 region: CAISETGLAGGEQFF. CDR3 DNA: TGTGCCATCAGCGAGACCGGACTAGCGGGAGGAGAGCAGTTCTTC. The V and J genes are TRBV10-3 and TRBJ2-1, with 14 bases identical to TRBD2. Unmatched junction bases numbered 8, after V lost 6 bases and J lost 10 bases. Germline lookup yields CDR1 ENHRY and CDR2 SYGVKD. The CDR3 is 15 residues long.

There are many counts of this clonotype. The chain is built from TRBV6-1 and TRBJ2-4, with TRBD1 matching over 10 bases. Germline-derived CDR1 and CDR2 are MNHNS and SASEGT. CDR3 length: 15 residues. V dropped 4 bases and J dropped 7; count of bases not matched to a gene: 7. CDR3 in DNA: TGTGCCAGCAGTGGCCGGGACAGGGGTGCGAACATTCAGTACTTC. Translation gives CASSGRDRGANIQYF.

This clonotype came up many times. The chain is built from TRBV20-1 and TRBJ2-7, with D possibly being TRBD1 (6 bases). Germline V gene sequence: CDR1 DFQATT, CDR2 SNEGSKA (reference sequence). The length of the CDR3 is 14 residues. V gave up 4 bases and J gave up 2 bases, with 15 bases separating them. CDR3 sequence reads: CSATDSPYPYEQYF. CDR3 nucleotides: TGCAGTGCTACGGACAGCCCCTATCCCTACGAGCAGTACTTC.

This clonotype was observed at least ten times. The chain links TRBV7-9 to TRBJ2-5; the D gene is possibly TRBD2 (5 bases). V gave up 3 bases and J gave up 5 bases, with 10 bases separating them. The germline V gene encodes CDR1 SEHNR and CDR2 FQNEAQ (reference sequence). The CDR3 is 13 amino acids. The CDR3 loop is CASSLVGDETQYF. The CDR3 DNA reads TGTGCCAGCAGCTTGGTGGGAGACGAGACCCAGTACTTC.

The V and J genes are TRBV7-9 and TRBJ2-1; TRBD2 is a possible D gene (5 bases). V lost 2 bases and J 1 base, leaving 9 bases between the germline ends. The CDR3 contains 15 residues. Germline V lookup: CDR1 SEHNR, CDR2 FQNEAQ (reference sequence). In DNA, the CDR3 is TGTGCCAGCAGCTTACTAGCAGAGTCCTACAATGAGCAGTTCTTC. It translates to CASSLLAESYNEQFF.

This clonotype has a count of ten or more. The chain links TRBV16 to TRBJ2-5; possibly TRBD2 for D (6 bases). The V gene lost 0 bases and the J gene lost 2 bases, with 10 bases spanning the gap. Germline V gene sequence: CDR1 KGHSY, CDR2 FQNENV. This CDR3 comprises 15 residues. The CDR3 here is CASSQSSLAQETQYF. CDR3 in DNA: TGTGCCAGCAGCCAATCCAGCCTAGCGCAAGAGACCCAGTACTTC. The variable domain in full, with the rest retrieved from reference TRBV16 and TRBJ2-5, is GEEVAQTPKHLVRGEGQKAKLYCAPIKGHSYVFWYQQVLKNEFKFLISFQNENVFDETGMPKERFSAKCLPNSPCSLEIQATKLEDSAVYFCASSQSSLAQETQYFGPGTRLLVL.

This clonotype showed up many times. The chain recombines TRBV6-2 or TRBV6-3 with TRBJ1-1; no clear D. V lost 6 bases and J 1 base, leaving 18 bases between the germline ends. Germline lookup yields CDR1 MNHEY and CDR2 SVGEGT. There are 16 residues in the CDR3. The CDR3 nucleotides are TGTGCCAGCAGGCCGCCTCCGGGGTCGGCGAACACTGAAGCTTTCTTT. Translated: CASRPPPGSANTEAFF.

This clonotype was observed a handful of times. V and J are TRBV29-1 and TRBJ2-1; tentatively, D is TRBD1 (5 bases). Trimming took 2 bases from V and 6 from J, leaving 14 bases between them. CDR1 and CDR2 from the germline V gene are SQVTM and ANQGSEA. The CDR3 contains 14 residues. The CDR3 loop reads CSVESRRGGNEQFF. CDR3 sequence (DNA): TGCAGCGTTGAAAGCCGAAGGGGCGGCAATGAGCAGTTCTTC.

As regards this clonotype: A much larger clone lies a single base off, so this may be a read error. CDR3 amino acids: CASTSGGDTEAFF. Here the CDR3 DNA reads TGTGCCAGCACCTCAGGGGGGGACACTGAAGCTTTCTTT. V and J are TRBV7-9 and TRBJ1-1; the match to TRBD1 covers 7 bases. The CDR3 spans 13 residues. V trimming: 7 bases; J trimming: 3 bases; junction bases outside the gene matches: 5. The germline V gene encodes CDR1 SEHNR and CDR2 FQNEAQ (reference sequence).

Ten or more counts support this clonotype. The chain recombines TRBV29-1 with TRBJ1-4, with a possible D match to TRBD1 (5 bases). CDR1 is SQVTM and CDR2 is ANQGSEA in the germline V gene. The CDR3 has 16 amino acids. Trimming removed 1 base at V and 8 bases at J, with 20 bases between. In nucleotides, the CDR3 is TGCAGCGTTGAAGCCCCCCCGGGCAGGGTTGGGGAAAAACTGTTTTTT. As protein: CSVEAPPGRVGEKLFF.

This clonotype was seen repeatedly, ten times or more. The CDR3 nucleotides are TGTGCCAGCAGTCAAGGGGGCGGCAAAAACATTCAGTACTTC. It codes for CASSQGGGKNIQYF. The V and J genes are TRBV13 and TRBJ2-4; 7 positions agree with TRBD1. This CDR3 comprises 14 residues. The J segment lost 3 bases and the V segment lost 6 bases, leaving 5 bases of the junction unmatched. The germline gives CDR1 PRHDT, CDR2 FYEKMQ (reference sequence). The whole variable domain, remainder taken from reference TRBV13 and TRBJ2-4, is AAGVIQSPRHLIKEKRETATLKCYPIPRHDTVYWYQQGPGQDPQFLISFYEKMQSDKGSIPDRFSAQQFSDYHSELNMSSLELGDSALYFCASSQGGGKNIQYFGAGTRLSVL.

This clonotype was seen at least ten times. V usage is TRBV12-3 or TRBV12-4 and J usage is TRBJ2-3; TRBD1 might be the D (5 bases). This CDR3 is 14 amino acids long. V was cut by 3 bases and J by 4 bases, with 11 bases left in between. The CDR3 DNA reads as TGTGCCAGCAGTTTTCCAGGGAAAGCAGATACGCAGTATTTT. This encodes CASSFPGKADTQYF.